This note documents a single TCR beta chain sequence. Its antigen is unidentified. The PCR ran on 60 Vbeta and 13 Jbeta primers. Sequencing was performed with immunoSEQ multiplex PCR; in TCRdb, only in-frame clones are kept and a portion is missing. The sample holds roughly 180,000 clones, about 80% seen once. The data stem from a study of cytomegalovirus exposure and HLA in healthy donors. This CDR3 spans 14 amino acids. Trimming removed 11 bases from V and 6 bases from J; junction bases left unmatched: 13. Germline lookup yields CDR1 MNHNS and CDR2 SASEGT. Study outcomes and limitations: Fewer than 20,000 TCR beta sequences were associated with HLA alleles at 0.05 false discovery rate in a later analysis. There were reportedly fewer N-insertions in an Asian-associated ancestry cluster than the approximately 700-donor mean, in a later analysis. The authors considered a cluster of highly shared sequence variants likely to be a sequencing artifact. The authors later found most CMV-associated TCR beta chains appeared HLA-restricted.

Specimen: PBMCs. The V and J genes are TRBV6-1 and TRBJ1-1; 9 bases map to TRBD1. The sequence was collected from a woman aged 18-29 years in good health and CMV-seropositive. The CDR3 is CAAAPWTGAPEAFF. CDR3 coding DNA: TGTGCCGCAGCCCCGTGGACAGGGGCCCCTGAAGCTTTCTTT.